This TCR beta chain comes out of a study of blood T cell repertoires in COVID-19 (dated by TCRdb to 2020 to 2021). Regarding the complete study: The collaborator samples originated in the United States, Italy and Spain and spanned the acute and convalescent phases of COVID-19. Where HLA class I and class II types were available, the types were taken from metadata supplied by the sample provider, not from assay-based typing. A de-identified subject ID, COVID-19 status, age in years and sex were almost always included in the sample metadata. A freely available public database, intended as a resource for researchers studying the immune response to SARS-CoV-2, is where the repertoires were released. The prospective study material was composed of cDNA or gDNA derived from T cells, B-cell-depleted T cells, or PBMCs. Samples came from the ongoing ImmuneRACE study (first 160 participants) plus 1,254 subjects from 6 global collaborators. Subjects who had been exposed to COVID-19, were actively infected with it, or had recovered from it provided the deeply sampled blood TCRbeta repertoires that made up the dataset. Summary of the overall study and its limitations: How much clinical and demographic metadata was included differed by source and by participant, and the metadata was provided uncurated.

With respect to this clone: Its antigen is not yet known. A read error may produce the germline difference seen at one junction end.

TCRbeta CDR3 regions were amplified from genomic DNA using the immunoSEQ Assay, a bias-controlled multiplex PCR. The original methods were these. The number of nucleated cells in each sample was estimated by amplification of reference gene primers within the assay. To quantify the absolute abundance of each unique TCRbeta CDR3 rearrangement, sequence reads were collapsed and filtered. For each sample, productive Simpson clonality was calculated as the square root of Simpson's diversity index across productive rearrangements. The source is immuneACCESS, and TCRdb retained only in-frame sequences with V and J called. Part of the clones is not carried over; for the studies checked, unresolved V genes explain less than half of this, and the remainder is unexplained. V and J calls and clone size come straight from that table; D and trimming were deduced from the DNA. In all, the sample holds about 670,000 clones, and around 90% of those were seen once. About 0.26% of the sample is held by the ten biggest clonotypes.

The CDR3 goes from the cysteine to the phenylalanine over 15 residues. The DNA shown is the 45-base CDR3, in frame from base 1. The germline V gene (reference sequence) yields MNHEY for CDR1 and SMNVEV for CDR2. Each collaborating institution followed its own protocols to collect whole blood in K2EDTA tubes. For TCRbeta analysis, collaborators shipped samples in one of three forms: frozen whole blood, isolated PBMCs, or DNA extracted from either of those sample types. The chain is assembled from TRBV27 and TRBJ1-2; 9 bases in the junction line up with TRBD1. The source of this sequence is a young woman with acute or convalescent COVID-19. Sequenced material: peripheral blood. CDR3 protein: CASSISGQGNYGYTF. Here is the DNA: TGTGCCAGCAGTATATCCGGACAGGGGAATTATGGCTACACCTTC.